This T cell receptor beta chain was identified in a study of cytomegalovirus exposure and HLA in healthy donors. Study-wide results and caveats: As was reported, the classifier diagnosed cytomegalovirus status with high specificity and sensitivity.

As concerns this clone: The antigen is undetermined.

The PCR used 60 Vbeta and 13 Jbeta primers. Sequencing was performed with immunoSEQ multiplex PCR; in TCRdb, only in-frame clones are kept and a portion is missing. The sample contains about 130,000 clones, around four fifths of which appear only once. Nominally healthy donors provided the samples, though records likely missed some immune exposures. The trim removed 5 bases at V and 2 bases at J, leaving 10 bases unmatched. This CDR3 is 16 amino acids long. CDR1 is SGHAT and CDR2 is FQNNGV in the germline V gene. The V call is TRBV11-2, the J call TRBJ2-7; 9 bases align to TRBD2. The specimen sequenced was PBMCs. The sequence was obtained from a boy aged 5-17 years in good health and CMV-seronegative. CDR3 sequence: CASSLLVAGAAYEQYF. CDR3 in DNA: TGTGCCAGCAGCCTCCTAGTAGCGGGAGCAGCCTACGAGCAGTACTTC.